This is a list of T cell receptor beta chains from one sample in a study of T-cell memory formation after mild COVID-19. TCRdb reprocessed the 5' RACE reads with MiXCR, giving one entry per CDR3 protein. The sample contains around 300,000 distinct CDR3 sequences, roughly 13% of which appear only once. Sequenced input: PBMCs or a T cell subset sorted from them (not recorded which). The source is a man between 18 and 35 years old who had mild COVID-19 (a few samples of this study predate the infection). Cell type and time point are not known. Each CDR3 is given with its conserved first and last residue. D genes are given only for firm matches. Some rows have no size entry. The others give once, few or many, or a class for an expanded clone.

clone_size j_call cdr3_length d_call v_call cdr3_aa cdr3_nt
few TRBJ2-3 14 TRBD2 TRBV7-3 CASSTGLASDTQYF TGTGCCAGCAGTACCGGACTAGCTTCAGATACGCAGTATTTT
many TRBJ1-5 15 - TRBV7-8 CASSLWGDSNQPQHF TGTGCCAGCAGCTTGTGGGGGGACAGCAATCAGCCCCAGCATTTT
- TRBJ2-1 11 - TRBV11-2 CASSLVYEQFF TGTGCCAGCAGCTTAGTCTATGAGCAGTTCTTC
- TRBJ1-1 12 TRBD1 TRBV6-6 CASSRQGSEAFF TGTGCCAGCAGCCGACAGGGTTCAGAAGCTTTCTTT
many TRBJ1-1 14 - TRBV5-1 CASSLFSADTEAFF TGCGCCAGCAGCTTGTTTTCGGCGGACACTGAAGCTTTCTTT
few TRBJ2-5 16 TRBD2 TRBV7-6 CASSPVGASGVETQYF TGTGCCAGCAGCCCCGTGGGCGCTAGCGGGGTTGAGACCCAGTACTTC
- TRBJ2-1 14 - TRBV20-1 CSASRGDKYNEQFF TGCAGTGCGAGCCGTGGGGATAAATACAATGAGCAGTTCTTC
- TRBJ2-2 14 - TRBV4-1 CASSHRQVAGELFF TGCGCCAGCAGCCATAGACAGGTCGCCGGGGAGCTGTTTTTT
- TRBJ2-1 12 - TRBV7-8 CASSLNHGEQFF TGTGCCAGCAGCTTAAATCATGGTGAGCAGTTCTTC
- TRBJ2-3 16 TRBD2 TRBV18 CASSPGTSGGPDTQYF TGTGCCAGCTCACCCGGGACTAGCGGGGGACCAGATACGCAGTATTTT
- TRBJ1-2 14 - TRBV10-3 CAISEIMEVYGYTF TGTGCCATCAGTGAGATCATGGAGGTCTATGGCTACACCTTC
once TRBJ1-1 19 - TRBV19 CASSISAGRSSRINTEAFF TGTGCCAGTAGTATCTCTGCAGGCCGGTCCTCGCGGATCAACACTGAAGCTTTCTTT
- TRBJ1-2 16 - TRBV6-4 CASSENLGDLNYGYTF TGTGCCAGCAGTGAGAATTTGGGGGATCTTAACTATGGCTACACCTTC
- TRBJ2-1 17 TRBD2 TRBV4-1 CASSHLTSGSSYNEQFF TGCGCCAGCAGCCATCTGACTAGCGGGAGCTCCTACAATGAGCAGTTCTTC
- TRBJ1-2 15 TRBD1 TRBV5-1 CASSHNGQGAGGYTF TGCGCCAGCAGCCACAACGGACAGGGAGCAGGTGGCTACACCTTC
few TRBJ2-2 15 - TRBV5-1 CASSLGLASAGELFF TGCGCCAGCAGCTTGGGGCTAGCGAGTGCCGGGGAGCTGTTTTTT
few TRBJ1-2 13 - TRBV14 CASSFGLIYGYTF TGTGCCAGCAGCTTCGGACTGATCTATGGCTACACCTTC
- TRBJ2-2 17 TRBD1 TRBV7-9 CASSLRGQGTNTGELFF TGTGCCAGCAGCTTAAGGGGACAGGGGACGAACACCGGGGAGCTGTTTTTT
- TRBJ2-6 14 TRBD1 TRBV29-1 CSVGQGYGANVLTF TGCAGCGTAGGACAGGGCTACGGGGCCAACGTCCTGACTTTC
many TRBJ2-3 12 - TRBV9 CASSGTRNWQYF TGTGCCAGCAGCGGTACCCGGAACTGGCAGTATTTT
- TRBJ2-1 15 - TRBV7-6 CASSLAWGRGSEQFF TGTGCCAGCAGCTTAGCCTGGGGCAGGGGTTCCGAGCAGTTCTTC
- TRBJ2-1 15 - TRBV6-5 CASSYEGGPGNEQFF TGTGCCAGCAGTTACGAGGGGGGGCCTGGGAATGAGCAGTTCTTC
- TRBJ1-2 13 - TRBV4-3 CASSQVGAGGYTF TGCGCCAGCAGCCAAGTAGGAGCTGGCGGCTACACCTTC
- TRBJ1-4 15 - TRBV6-6 CASSYTRGHNEKLFF TGTGCCAGCAGTTACACCCGAGGGCATAATGAAAAACTGTTTTTT
- TRBJ2-1 15 TRBD2 TRBV20-1 CSDSRLAGGHNEQFF TGCAGTGACTCCCGACTAGCGGGGGGGCACAATGAGCAGTTCTTC
many TRBJ2-3 13 - TRBV7-2 CASSLWWTDTQYF TGTGCCAGCAGCTTATGGTGGACAGATACGCAGTATTTT
many TRBJ2-5 14 - TRBV7-8 CASSLAWTEETQYF TGTGCCAGCAGCTTAGCATGGACAGAAGAGACCCAGTACTTC